The sequence of this T cell receptor beta chain was determined in a study of T cell changes during pregnancy in multiple sclerosis. Sequencing used immunoSEQ multiplex PCR; TCRdb keeps in-frame clones, though not all of them. The sample has roughly 52,000 clones; approximately 94% are singletons. Germline V gives CDR1 MNHEY, CDR2 SVGAGI. After removal of 6 bases from V and 4 bases from J, the junction contained 2 bases not matched to a gene. The length of the CDR3 is 12 residues. The gene calls are TRBV6-5 and TRBJ2-5; 7 bases are shared with TRBD1. The starting material was CD8+ T cells from peripheral blood mononuclear cells, obtained before pregnancy. The TCR comes from a female donor with multiple sclerosis, enrolled in a pregnancy study. The CDR3 region is CASSRDRETQYF. The CDR3 nucleotides are TGTGCCAGCAGCCGGGACAGAGAGACCCAGTACTTC.